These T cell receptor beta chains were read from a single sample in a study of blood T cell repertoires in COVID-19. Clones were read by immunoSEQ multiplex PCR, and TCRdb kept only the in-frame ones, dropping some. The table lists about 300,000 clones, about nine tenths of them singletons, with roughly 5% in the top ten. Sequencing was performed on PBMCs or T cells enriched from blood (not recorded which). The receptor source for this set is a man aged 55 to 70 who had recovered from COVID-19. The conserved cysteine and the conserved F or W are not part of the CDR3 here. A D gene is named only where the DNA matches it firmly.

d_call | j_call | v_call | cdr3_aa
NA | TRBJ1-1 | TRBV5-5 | ASSTPGGLAF
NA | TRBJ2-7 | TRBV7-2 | ASSLAAASSYEQY
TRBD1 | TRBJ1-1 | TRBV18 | ASSPRTGMNTEAF
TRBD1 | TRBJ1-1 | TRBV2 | ASTYTTGDTEAF
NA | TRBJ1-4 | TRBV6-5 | ASGRGKGTNEKLF
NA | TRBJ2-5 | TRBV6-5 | ASSTGIQETQY
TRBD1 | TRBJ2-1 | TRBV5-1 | ASSLFVGVQGDYNEQF
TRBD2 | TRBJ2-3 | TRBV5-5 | ASRGGTSGARTDTQY
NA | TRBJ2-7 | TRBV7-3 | ASSPSAGYEQY
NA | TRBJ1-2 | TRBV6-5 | ASRPTQNYGYT
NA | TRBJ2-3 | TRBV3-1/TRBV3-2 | ASSPLRTDTQY
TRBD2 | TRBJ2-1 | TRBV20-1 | SASSLAGANEQF
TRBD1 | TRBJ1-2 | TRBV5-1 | ASSLLTGVEGYT
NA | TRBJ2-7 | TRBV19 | ASSPMTVYAYEQY
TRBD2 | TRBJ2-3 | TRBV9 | ASSVGGLAGGADTQY
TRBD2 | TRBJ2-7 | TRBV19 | ASSISSGSYYEQY
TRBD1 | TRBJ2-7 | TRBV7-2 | ASSLYGTGGLYEQY
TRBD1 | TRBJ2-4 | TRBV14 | ASSRGPGGQNIQY
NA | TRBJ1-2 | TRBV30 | AWSVLTANYGYT
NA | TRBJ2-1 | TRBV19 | ASSRQAGPAYNEQF
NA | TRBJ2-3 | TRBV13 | ASSLAGVSTDTQY
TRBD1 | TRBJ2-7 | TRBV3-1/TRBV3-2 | ASSQGTASTYEQY
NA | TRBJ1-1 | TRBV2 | ASSDSGNTEAF
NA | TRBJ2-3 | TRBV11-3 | ASSSLGTADTQY
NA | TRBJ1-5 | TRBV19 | ASIDRGPNSNQPQH
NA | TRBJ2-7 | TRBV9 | ASSVLPSSYEQY
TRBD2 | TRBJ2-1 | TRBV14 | ASSQIAGGPRNEQF
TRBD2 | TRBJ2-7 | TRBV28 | ASSFSGTPSSREQY
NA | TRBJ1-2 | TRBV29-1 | SVARANGYT
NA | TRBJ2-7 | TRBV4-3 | ASSVLGGEQY
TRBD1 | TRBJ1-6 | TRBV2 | ASRQGVNSPLH
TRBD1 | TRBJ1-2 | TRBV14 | ASSAQGNRAYT
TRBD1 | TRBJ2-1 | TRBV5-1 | ASRLGQGAGNEQF